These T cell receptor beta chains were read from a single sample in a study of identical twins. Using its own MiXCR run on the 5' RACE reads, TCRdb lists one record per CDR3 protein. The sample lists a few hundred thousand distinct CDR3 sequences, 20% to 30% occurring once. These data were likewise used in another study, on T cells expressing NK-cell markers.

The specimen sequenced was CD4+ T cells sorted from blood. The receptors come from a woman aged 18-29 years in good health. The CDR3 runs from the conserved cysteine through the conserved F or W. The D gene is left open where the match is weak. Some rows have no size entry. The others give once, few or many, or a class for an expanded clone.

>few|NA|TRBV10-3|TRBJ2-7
TGTGCCATCAGCCGAAGGGACAAGACCTACGAGCAGTACTTC
CAISRRDKTYEQYF
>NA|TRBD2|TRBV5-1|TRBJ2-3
TGCGCCAACTCGGGACTAGCAACAGATACGCAGTATTTT
CANSGLATDTQYF
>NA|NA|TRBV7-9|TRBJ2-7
TGTGCCAGCAGCGAAATTAATAGCGGCCCGAGCGAGCAGTACTTC
CASSEINSGPSEQYF
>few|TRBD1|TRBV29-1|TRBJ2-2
TGCAGCGTGACAGGGGTCACCGGGGAGCTGTTTTTT
CSVTGVTGELFF
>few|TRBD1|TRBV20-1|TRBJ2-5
TGCAGTGCTAGATTACAGGGGCAGCGGGAGACCCAGTACTTC
CSARLQGQRETQYF
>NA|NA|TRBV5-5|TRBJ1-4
TGTGCCAGCAGCTCGACGGAGGGCGAAAAACTGTTTTTT
CASSSTEGEKLFF
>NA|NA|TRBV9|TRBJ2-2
TGTGCCAGCAGCGTGGAGGTCAAGAACACCGGGGAGCTGTTTTTT
CASSVEVKNTGELFF
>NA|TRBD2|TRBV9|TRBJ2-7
TGTGCCAGCAGCGTAGGCGTTGGCGGGGGGAGCTACGAGCAGTACTTC
CASSVGVGGGSYEQYF
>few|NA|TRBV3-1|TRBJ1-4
TGTGCCAGCAGCCAGGCCGTCAATGAAAAACTGTTTTTT
CASSQAVNEKLFF
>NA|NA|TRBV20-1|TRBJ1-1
TGCAGTGCTTACCCCCCTGAGACATCTAACACTGAAGCTTTCTTT
CSAYPPETSNTEAFF
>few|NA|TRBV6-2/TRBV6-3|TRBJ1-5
TGTGCCAGCAGCCCCCGCCCCCCCGGCGTCTACAATCAGCCCCAGCATTTT
CASSPRPPGVYNQPQHF
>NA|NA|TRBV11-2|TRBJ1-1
TGTGCCAGCAGCACTAGAGGGTCTCGGCGGGGCTGGGAAGCTTTCTTT
CASSTRGSRRGWEAFF
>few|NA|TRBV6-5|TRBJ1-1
TGTGCCAGCAGTTACAAGGGACGGGTCAACACTGAAGCTTTCTTT
CASSYKGRVNTEAFF
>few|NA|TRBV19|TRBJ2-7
TGTGCCAGTAGTATATCGGAATCCGAGGACGAGCAGTACTTC
CASSISESEDEQYF
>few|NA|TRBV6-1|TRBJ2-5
TGTGCCGGTTCGCAGGCTAGTGGACCTCTTTCGGGGACCCAGTACTTC
CAGSQASGPLSGTQYF
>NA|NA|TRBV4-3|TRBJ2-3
TGCGCCAGCAGCCTAAATGGGTTAAGCCCCTTCACAGATACGCAGTATTTT
CASSLNGLSPFTDTQYF
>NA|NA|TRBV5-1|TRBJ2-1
TGCGCCAGCAGCTTGCACGTGGACCCCGGCTACAATGAGCAGTTCTTC
CASSLHVDPGYNEQFF
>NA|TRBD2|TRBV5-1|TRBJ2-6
TGCGCCAGCAGACGGGGGGCTGGGGCCAACGTCCTGACTTTC
CASRRGAGANVLTF
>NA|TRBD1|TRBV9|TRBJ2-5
TGTGCCAGCAGCGCGTGGGGGACAGTGGAAGAGACCCAGTACTTC
CASSAWGTVEETQYF
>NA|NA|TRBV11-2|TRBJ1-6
TGTGCCAGCAGTCTCAGGGAGGCATCACCCCTCCACTTT
CASSLREASPLHF
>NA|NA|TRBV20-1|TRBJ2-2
TGCAGTGCCCGGGTGGGGCTCGAGAACACCGGGGAGCTGTTTTTT
CSARVGLENTGELFF
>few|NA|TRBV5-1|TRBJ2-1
TGCGCCAGCAGCGGTCACCGGAATGAGCAGTTCTTC
CASSGHRNEQFF
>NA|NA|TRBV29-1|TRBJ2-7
TGCAGCGTTGAAGGGACTCAGGGCGAGCAGTACTTC
CSVEGTQGEQYF
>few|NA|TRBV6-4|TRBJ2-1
TGTGCCAGCAGTGACAGGTACAATGAGCAGTTCTTC
CASSDRYNEQFF
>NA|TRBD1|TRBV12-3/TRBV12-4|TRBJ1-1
TGTGCCAGCAGTTGGACGGACAGGGACGCTGAAGCTTTCTTT
CASSWTDRDAEAFF
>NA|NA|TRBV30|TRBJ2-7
TGTGCCTGGAGTTGGAGAAGCTCCTACGAGCAGTACTTC
CAWSWRSSYEQYF
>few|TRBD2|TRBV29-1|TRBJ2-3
TGCAGCGTTCGGGAAGCGGGGGGGAGAAGGACGCAGTATTTT
CSVREAGGRRTQYF
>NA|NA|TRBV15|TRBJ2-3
TGTGCCACCAGCAGAGATCGACAAGATACGCAGTATTTT
CATSRDRQDTQYF
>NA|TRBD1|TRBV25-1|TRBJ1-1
TGTGCCAGCAGTGGGACAGGGGTGGATGCTTTCTTT
CASSGTGVDAFF
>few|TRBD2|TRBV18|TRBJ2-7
TGTGCCAGCTCACCAGGCGGGGGTCGGAGTGGGCAGTACTTC
CASSPGGGRSGQYF
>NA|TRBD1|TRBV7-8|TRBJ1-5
TGTGCCAGCAGCTCGACCCCGGACAGGGGCCAGCCCCAGCATTTT
CASSSTPDRGQPQHF
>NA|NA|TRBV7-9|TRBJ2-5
TGTGCCAGCAGCTTTATTTTAGGAGGTGAAGAGACCCAGTACTTC
CASSFILGGEETQYF
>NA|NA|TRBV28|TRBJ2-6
TGTGCCACCCTCCCAAAAGTTTCTGGGGCCAACGTCCTGACTTTC
CATLPKVSGANVLTF
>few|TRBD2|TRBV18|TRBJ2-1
TGTGCCAGCTCACCTCGCTCTAGCGGGAGGAATTTGAATGAGCAGTTCTTC
CASSPRSSGRNLNEQFF
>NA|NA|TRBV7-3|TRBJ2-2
TGTGCCAGCAGCTTAGCGGGGACCAACCGGGAGCTGTTTTTT
CASSLAGTNRELFF
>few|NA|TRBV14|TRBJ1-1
TGTGCCAGCAGCCAAGCATCCGGTTGGGACACTGAAGCTTTCTTT
CASSQASGWDTEAFF
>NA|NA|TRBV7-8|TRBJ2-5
TGTGCCAGCAGCTCCTCCAGTCCCCAAGAGACCCAGTACTTC
CASSSSSPQETQYF
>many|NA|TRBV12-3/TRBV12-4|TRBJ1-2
TGTGCCAGCAGTCCAACCGACAGCCCTAACTATGGCTACACCTTC
CASSPTDSPNYGYTF
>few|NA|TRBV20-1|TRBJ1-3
TGCAGTCGAACGGGGGCTGGAAACACCATATATTTT
CSRTGAGNTIYF
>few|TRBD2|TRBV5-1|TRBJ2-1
TGCGCCAGCAGCTTCCTAGCGGGGGAGAGCAATGAGCAGTTCTTC
CASSFLAGESNEQFF
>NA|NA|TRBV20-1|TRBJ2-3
TGCAGTGCTTTTAGCGCAAAGGGAGTAGATACGCAGTATTTT
CSAFSAKGVDTQYF
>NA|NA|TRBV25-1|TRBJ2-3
TGTGCCAGCAGTGGGAGACTAGCAGATACGCAGTATTTT
CASSGRLADTQYF